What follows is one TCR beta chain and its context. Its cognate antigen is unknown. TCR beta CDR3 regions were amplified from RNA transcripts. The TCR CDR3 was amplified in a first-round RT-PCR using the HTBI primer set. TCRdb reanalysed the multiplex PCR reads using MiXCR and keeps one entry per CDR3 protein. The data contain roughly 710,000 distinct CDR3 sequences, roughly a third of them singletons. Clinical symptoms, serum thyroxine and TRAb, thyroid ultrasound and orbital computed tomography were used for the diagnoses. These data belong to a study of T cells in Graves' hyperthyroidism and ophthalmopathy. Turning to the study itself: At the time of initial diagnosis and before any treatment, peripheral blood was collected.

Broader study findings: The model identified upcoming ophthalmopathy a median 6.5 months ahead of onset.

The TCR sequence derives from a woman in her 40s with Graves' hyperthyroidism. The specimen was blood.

CDR3 sequence: CASTPSGNQPQHF. CDR3 in DNA: TGTGCCAGTACTCCGTCCGGCAATCAGCCCCAGCATTTT. The chain links TRBV19 to TRBJ1-5; D gene uncertain. The CDR3 runs 13 residues. The V end lost 7 bases, the J end lost 2 bases, and 9 bases lay between the germline ends. Looked up from germline, CDR1 is LNHDA and CDR2 is SQIVND (reference sequence).